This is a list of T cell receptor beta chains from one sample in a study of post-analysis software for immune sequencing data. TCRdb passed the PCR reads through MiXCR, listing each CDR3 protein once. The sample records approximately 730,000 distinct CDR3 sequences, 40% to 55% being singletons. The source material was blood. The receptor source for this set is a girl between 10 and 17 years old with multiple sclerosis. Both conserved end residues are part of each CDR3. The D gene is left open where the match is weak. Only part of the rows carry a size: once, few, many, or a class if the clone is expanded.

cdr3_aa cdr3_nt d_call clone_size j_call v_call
CASSNQEGDTQYF TGTGCCAGCAGTAACCAGGAGGGAGATACGCAGTATTTT . . TRBJ2-3 TRBV6-5
CASSQVGSADTQYF TGTGCCAGCAGCCAAGTGGGGAGTGCAGATACGCAGTATTTT . . TRBJ2-3 TRBV3-1
CATSGQTTYNEQFF TGTGCCACCAGTGGCCAGACAACTTACAATGAGCAGTTCTTC . . TRBJ2-1 TRBV24-1
CASNQGAGGYQETQYF TGTGCCAGCAACCAAGGGGCGGGAGGCTATCAAGAGACCCAGTACTTC TRBD2 . TRBJ2-5 TRBV12-3/TRBV12-4
CASRRDRGYGYTF TGTGCCAGCAGGAGGGACAGGGGGTATGGCTACACCTTC TRBD1 . TRBJ1-2 TRBV6-5
CASSPPPGQTYEQYF TGTGCCAGCAGCCCCCCCCCAGGACAGACCTACGAGCAGTACTTC . . TRBJ2-7 TRBV7-2
CASSSIARGETQYF TGTGCCAGCAGTTCAATAGCGAGAGGGGAGACCCAGTACTTC . . TRBJ2-5 TRBV27
CASSLVAGKTPGANVLTF TGTGCCAGCAGCTTGGTAGCAGGGAAAACTCCTGGGGCCAACGTCCTGACTTTC . many TRBJ2-6 TRBV5-6
CASSTYSGTESSYEQYF TGTGCCAGCAGTACATACTCCGGGACAGAGAGCTCCTACGAGCAGTACTTC TRBD1 . TRBJ2-7 TRBV6-6
CASSYGTSGKSYEQYF TGTGCCAGCAGTTACGGGACTAGCGGGAAGTCCTACGAGCAGTACTTC TRBD2 . TRBJ2-7 TRBV6-2/TRBV6-3
CSVFEAVSSYNEQFF TGCAGCGTTTTCGAAGCGGTTAGCTCCTACAATGAGCAGTTCTTC . once TRBJ2-1 TRBV29-1
CASSLWDTDTQYF TGCGCCAGCAGCCTGTGGGACACAGATACGCAGTATTTT . . TRBJ2-3 TRBV5-1
CSVEGSGPNNEQFF TGCAGCGTTGAAGGGTCCGGACCTAACAATGAGCAGTTCTTC . once TRBJ2-1 TRBV29-1
CASTTQGANSPLHF TGTGCCAGCACTACACAGGGAGCTAATTCACCCCTCCACTTT . . TRBJ1-6 TRBV12-3/TRBV12-4
CASSDSGSVYEQYF TGCGCCAGCAGCGACAGCGGGAGCGTGTACGAGCAGTACTTC TRBD2 few TRBJ2-7 TRBV5-1